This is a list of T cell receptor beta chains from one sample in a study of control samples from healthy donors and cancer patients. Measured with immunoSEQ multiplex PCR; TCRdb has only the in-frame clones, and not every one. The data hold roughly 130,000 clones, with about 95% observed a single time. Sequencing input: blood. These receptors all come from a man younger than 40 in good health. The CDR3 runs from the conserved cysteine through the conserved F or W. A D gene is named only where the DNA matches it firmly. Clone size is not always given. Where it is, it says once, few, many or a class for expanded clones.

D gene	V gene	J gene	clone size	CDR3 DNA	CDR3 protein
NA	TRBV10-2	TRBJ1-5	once	TGCGCCAGCAGTGAGTCGGAGAGGCAGCCCCAGCATTTT	CASSESERQPQHF
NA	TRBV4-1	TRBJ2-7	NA	TGCGCCAGCAGCCAAGAGAAGACGGCAGGAACCTACGAGCAGTACTTC	CASSQEKTAGTYEQYF
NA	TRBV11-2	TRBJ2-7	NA	TGTGCCAGCAGCCCTATACAGGGTTTCCACGAGCAGTACTTC	CASSPIQGFHEQYF
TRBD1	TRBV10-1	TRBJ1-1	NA	TGCGCCAGCAGTGAAGGGACAGGGATGCCTGAAGCTTTCTTT	CASSEGTGMPEAFF
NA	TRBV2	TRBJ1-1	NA	TGTGCCAGGATAAGGGCCACTACAACGACTGAAGCTTTCTTT	CARIRATTTTEAFF
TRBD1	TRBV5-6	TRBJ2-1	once	TGTGCCAGCAGCTTGGAAGACAGGGACATGGGGAATGAGCAGTTCTTC	CASSLEDRDMGNEQFF
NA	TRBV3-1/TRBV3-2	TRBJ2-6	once	TGTGCCAGCAGGGATAATCCGGGGTCCTTTCTCTCTGGGGCCAACGTCCTGACTTTC	CASRDNPGSFLSGANVLTF
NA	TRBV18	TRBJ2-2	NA	TGTGCCAGCTCCCCGACAGGGAACACCGGGGAGCTGTTTTTT	CASSPTGNTGELFF
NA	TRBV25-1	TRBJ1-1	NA	TGTGCCACCAGGGGCCAAAACACTGAAGCTTTCTTT	CATRGQNTEAFF
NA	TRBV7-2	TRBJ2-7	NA	TGTGCCAGCAGCTTAGACCAAAGCGAGCAGTACTTC	CASSLDQSEQYF
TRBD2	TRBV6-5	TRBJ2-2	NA	TGTGCCAGCAGCGGGACTAGCTGGTTCGGGGAGCTGTTTTTT	CASSGTSWFGELFF
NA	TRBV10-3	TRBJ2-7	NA	TGTGCCATCAGTGAGTCGGTGGCTTTACGATACGAGCAGTACTTC	CAISESVALRYEQYF
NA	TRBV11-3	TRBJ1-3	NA	TGTGCCAGCAGCCTTCCCCCTACAGTGAGCTCTGGAAACACCATATATTTT	CASSLPPTVSSGNTIYF
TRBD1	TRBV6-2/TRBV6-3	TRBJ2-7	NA	TGTGCCAGCAGTTACGGAGGACAGGGGGTCTACGAGCAGTACTTC	CASSYGGQGVYEQYF
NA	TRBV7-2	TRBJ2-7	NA	TGTGCCAGCAGCCCAACGGACCTTTCCCCCTACGAGCAGTACTTC	CASSPTDLSPYEQYF
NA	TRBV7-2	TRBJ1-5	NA	TGTGCCAGCAGCTTAGCAGGGGGTTATAGCAATCAGCCCCAGCATTTT	CASSLAGGYSNQPQHF
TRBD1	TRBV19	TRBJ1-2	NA	TGTGCCAGTAGGCTGGGACAGGGCTACTATGGCTACACCTTC	CASRLGQGYYGYTF
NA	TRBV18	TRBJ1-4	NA	TGTGCCAGCTCACCATTGGAGAAAGAAAAACTGTTTTTT	CASSPLEKEKLFF
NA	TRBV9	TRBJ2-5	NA	TGTGCCAGCAGCCTACAGGGTTTAAAAGAGACCCAGTACTTC	CASSLQGLKETQYF
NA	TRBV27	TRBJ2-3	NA	TGTGCCAGCAGTTTATATACAGGGCCAGATACGCAGTATTTT	CASSLYTGPDTQYF
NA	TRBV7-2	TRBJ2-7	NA	TGTGCCAGCAGCTCCGGGCCCGCGGGGCAGTACTTC	CASSSGPAGQYF
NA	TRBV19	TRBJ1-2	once	TGTGCCAGTAGTATGAGGCAGTTCAATGGCTACACCTTC	CASSMRQFNGYTF
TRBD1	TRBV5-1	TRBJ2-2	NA	TGCGCCAGCAGCTTAAGGCCAAGACAGGGTCAGGCCGGGGAGCTGTTTTTT	CASSLRPRQGQAGELFF
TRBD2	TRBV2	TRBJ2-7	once	TGTGCCAGCAGGGGGACTAGCGGGGGCTCCTACGAGCAGTACTTC	CASRGTSGGSYEQYF
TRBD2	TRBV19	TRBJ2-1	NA	TGTGCCAGTAGTGCAGCGGGGGGTTACAATGAGCAGTTCTTC	CASSAAGGYNEQFF
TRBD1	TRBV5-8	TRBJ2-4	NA	TGTGCCAGCAGCGCCGGACAGGGCTTAGCCAAAAACATTCAGTACTTC	CASSAGQGLAKNIQYF
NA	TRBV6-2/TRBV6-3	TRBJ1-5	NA	TGTGCCAGCAGTCTACACGGAAATCAGCCCCAGCATTTT	CASSLHGNQPQHF
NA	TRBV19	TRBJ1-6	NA	TGTGCCAGTAGTATAGTCCCAGGCAAGACGCATTCACCCCTCCACTTT	CASSIVPGKTHSPLHF
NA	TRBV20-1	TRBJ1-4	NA	TGCAGTGCTAGTTACGGTGTGACAACTAATGAAAAACTGTTTTTT	CSASYGVTTNEKLFF
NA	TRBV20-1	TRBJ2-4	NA	TGCAGTATCCAACAGGGAAACATTCAGTACTTC	CSIQQGNIQYF
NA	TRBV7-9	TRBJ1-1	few	TGTGCCAGCAGCTTAGGAGTCGGGGATGAAGCTTTCTTT	CASSLGVGDEAFF
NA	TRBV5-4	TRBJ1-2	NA	TGTGCCAGCCGAGCGCTTAACTATGGCTACACCTTC	CASRALNYGYTF
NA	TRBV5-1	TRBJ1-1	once	TGCGCCAGCAGCTTGGTACAGACGAACACTGAAGCTTTCTTT	CASSLVQTNTEAFF
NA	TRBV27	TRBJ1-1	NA	TGTGCCAGCAGTTCAGGGCATTCCGATGTCGAGTACACTGAAGCTTTCTTT	CASSSGHSDVEYTEAFF
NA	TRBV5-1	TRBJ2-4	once	TGCGCCAGCAGCTTGGGGCGTGCAGGGCCCAAAAACATTCAGTACTTC	CASSLGRAGPKNIQYF